The present T cell receptor beta chain was sequenced within a study of CD8 T cells in ankylosing spondylitis. Looked up from germline, CDR1 is SGHNT and CDR2 is YENEEA. This CDR3 has 14 amino acids. Trimming shortened V by 5 bases and J by 4 bases, and 11 bases separated the two germline ends. This clonotype was observed many times. Its antigen remains unknown. Each TCR beta library was made by quantitative 5'-RACE that incorporated molecular barcodes. TCRdb fed the 5' RACE reads into MiXCR, producing one record per CDR3 protein. This sample has 350,000 or so distinct CDR3 sequences, with 7.5% to 9% found just once. Study results and limitations: According to the report, clones linked to the disease were significantly enriched in matched synovial fluid samples taken from ankylosing spondylitis patients. Earlier studies detected some motif variants in reactive arthritis synovial fluid and blood. Blood from ankylosing spondylitis patients appeared to carry a characteristic roughly 8-variant TCR beta motif. Peripheral blood samples showed relatively rare disease-linked clones, and these clones were CD8+.

This clonotype was sampled from a male donor with ankylosing spondylitis. The material sequenced was blood, either unsorted or a sorted T cell fraction (not recorded which). V usage is TRBV11-3 and J usage is TRBJ2-2; unclear D gene. CDR3 loop: CASSGRLRTGELFF. The CDR3 DNA reads as TGTGCCAGCAGCGGCCGACTTCGCACCGGGGAGCTGTTTTTT.